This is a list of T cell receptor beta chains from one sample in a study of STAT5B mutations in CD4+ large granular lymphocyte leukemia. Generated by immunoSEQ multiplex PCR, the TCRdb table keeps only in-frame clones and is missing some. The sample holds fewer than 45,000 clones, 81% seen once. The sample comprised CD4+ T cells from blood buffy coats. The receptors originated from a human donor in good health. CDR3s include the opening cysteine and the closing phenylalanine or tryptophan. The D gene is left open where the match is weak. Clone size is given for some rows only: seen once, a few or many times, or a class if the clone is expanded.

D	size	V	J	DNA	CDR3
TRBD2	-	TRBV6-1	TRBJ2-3	TGTGCCAGCAGTGAGTCTAGCGGGGGGGTCACAGATACGCAGTATTTT	CASSESSGGVTDTQYF
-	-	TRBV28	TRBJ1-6	TGTGCCAGCGGCCAGCGTAATTCACCCCTCCACTTT	CASGQRNSPLHF
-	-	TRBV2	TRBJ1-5	TGTGCCAGCAGTGAATTCGGGGGCGGGCAGCCCCAGCATTTT	CASSEFGGGQPQHF
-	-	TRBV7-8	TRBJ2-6	TGTGCCAGCAGCTTAGTAACGGCATCTGGGGCCAACGTCCTGACTTTC	CASSLVTASGANVLTF
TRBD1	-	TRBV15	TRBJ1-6	TGTGCCACCAGCAGGCCTGGACAGGGTTACAATTCACCCCTCCACTTT	CATSRPGQGYNSPLHF
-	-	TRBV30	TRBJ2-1	TGTGCCTGGAGTGTACAGCGGGATGAGCAGTTCTTC	CAWSVQRDEQFF
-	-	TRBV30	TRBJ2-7	TGTGCCTGGAGTGTACGAAGTCTTTTCCCGTACTTC	CAWSVRSLFPYF
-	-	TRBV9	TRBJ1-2	TGTGCCAGCAGCGCGGGGGGGGGCAACTATGGCTACACCTTC	CASSAGGGNYGYTF
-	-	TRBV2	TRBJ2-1	TGTGCCAGCAGGTTAGCAGGGGACGAGCAGTTCTTC	CASRLAGDEQFF
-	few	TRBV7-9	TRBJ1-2	TGTGCCAGCAGCTTAGGTACAGGTGACTATGGCTACACCTTC	CASSLGTGDYGYTF
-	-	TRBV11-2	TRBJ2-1	TGTGCCAGCAGCTTAGGCGGGCCAAAGGGCAATGAGCAGTTCTTC	CASSLGGPKGNEQFF
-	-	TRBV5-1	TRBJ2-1	TGCGCCAGCAGCCCCTCCCGCCAGGGGAATGAGCAGTTCTTC	CASSPSRQGNEQFF
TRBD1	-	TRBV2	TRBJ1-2	TGTGCCAGCAGGGGGGGACAGTTCATGGGGTCTGGCTACACCTTC	CASRGGQFMGSGYTF
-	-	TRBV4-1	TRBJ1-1	TGCGCCAGCAGCCAAGAGGGAAAGAACACTGAAGCTTTCTTT	CASSQEGKNTEAFF
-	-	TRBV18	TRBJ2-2	TGTGCCAGCTCACCTAGGAGGCCAGAGAGCGCCGGGGAGCTGTTTTTT	CASSPRRPESAGELFF
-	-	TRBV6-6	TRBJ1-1	TGTGCCAGCAGTTTGGGAGACAAACCCACTGAAGCTTTCTTT	CASSLGDKPTEAFF
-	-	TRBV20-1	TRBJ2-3	TGCAGTGCTAGACCCCGAGATACGCAGTATTTT	CSARPRDTQYF
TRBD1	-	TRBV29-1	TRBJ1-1	TGCAGCGTTGAGAGGACAGGAGAGCCTGAAGCTTTCTTT	CSVERTGEPEAFF
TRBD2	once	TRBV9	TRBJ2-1	TGTGCCAGCAGCGTTGGGACTAGCGGGGACAATGAGCAGTTCTTC	CASSVGTSGDNEQFF
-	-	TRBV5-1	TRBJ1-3	TGCGCCAGCAGCCCCCTTAGCCCAGGGAGGCTCGGCATTACCTCTGGAAACACCATATATTTT	CASSPLSPGRLGITSGNTIYF
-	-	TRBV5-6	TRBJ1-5	TGTGCCAGCAGCCTCGCAGGGCAGCCCCAGCATTTT	CASSLAGQPQHF
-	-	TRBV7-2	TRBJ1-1	TGTGCCAGCAGCTTAGATCGGGGGGCTGAAGCTTTCTTT	CASSLDRGAEAFF
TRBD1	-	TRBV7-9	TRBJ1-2	TGTGCCAGCAGCGCATGGGACAGACTGAACTATGGCTACACCTTC	CASSAWDRLNYGYTF
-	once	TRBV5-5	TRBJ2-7	TGTGCCAGCAGCCGGGCAAATTCCTACGAGCAGTACTTC	CASSRANSYEQYF
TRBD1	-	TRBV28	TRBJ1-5	TGTGCCATCAACTCCCAGGGACAGGGGAGCAATCAGCCCCAGCATTTT	CAINSQGQGSNQPQHF